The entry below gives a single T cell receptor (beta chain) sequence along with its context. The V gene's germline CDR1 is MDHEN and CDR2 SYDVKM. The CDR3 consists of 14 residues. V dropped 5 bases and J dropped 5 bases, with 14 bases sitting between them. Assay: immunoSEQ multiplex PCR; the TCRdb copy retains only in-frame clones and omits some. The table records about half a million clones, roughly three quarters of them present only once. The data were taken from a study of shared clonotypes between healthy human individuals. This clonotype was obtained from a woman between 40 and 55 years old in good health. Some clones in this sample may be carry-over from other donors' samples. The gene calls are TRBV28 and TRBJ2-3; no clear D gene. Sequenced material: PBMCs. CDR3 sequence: CASSTRRDGDTQYF. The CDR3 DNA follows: TGTGCCAGCAGTACGCGACGAGACGGAGATACGCAGTATTTT.